Listed here is a single TCR beta chain. Its antigen is not known. These data belong to a study of CD8 T cells in Susac syndrome. General study findings and limits: An acknowledgment was made by the study that its TCR sequencing and HLA analysis involved relatively few individuals.

Negative magnetic isolation gave CD8+ and CD4+ cells; FACS enriched CD8+ TEMRA. Reverse transcription of roughly 0.5 to 1 ug RNA was performed with random hexamers. Multiplex PCR with immunoSEQ amplified the TCR beta CDR3 across 54 Vbeta and 13 Jbeta. In TCRdb, the immunoSEQ multiplex PCR reads were re-called with MiXCR into one record per CDR3 protein. The table has 250,000 to 300,000 distinct CDR3 sequences, roughly 85% seen once. Sequenced input: CD8+ T cells from PBMCs. The clonotype comes from a human donor with multiple sclerosis.

The CDR3, as DNA: TGTGCCAGCAGCCGCCGGGGGCCCCACGAGCAGTACTTC. Its translation: CASSRRGPHEQYF. The chain combines TRBV5-8 with TRBJ2-7; D is tentatively TRBD1 or TRBD2 (6 bases each). Germline CDR1 reads SGHTS; CDR2 reads YDEGEE. This CDR3 has 13 amino acids. V was trimmed by 4 bases and J by 5 bases, leaving 13 bases between them.